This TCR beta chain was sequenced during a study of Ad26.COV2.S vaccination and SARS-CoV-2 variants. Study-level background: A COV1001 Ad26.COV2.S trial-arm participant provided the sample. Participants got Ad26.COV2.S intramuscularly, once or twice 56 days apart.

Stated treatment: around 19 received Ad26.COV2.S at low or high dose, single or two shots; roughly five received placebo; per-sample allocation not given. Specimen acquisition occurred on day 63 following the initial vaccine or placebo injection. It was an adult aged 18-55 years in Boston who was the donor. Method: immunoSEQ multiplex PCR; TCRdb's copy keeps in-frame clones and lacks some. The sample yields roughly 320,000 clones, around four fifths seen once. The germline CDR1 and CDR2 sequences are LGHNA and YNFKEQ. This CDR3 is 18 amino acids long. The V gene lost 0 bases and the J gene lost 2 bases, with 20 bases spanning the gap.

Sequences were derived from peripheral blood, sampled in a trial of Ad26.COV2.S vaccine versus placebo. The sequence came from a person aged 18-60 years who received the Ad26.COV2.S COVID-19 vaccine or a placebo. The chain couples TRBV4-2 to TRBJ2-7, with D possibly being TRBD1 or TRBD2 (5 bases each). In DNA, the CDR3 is TGTGCCAGCAGCCAAGATCATAGATATCGGGGCCTTACCTACGAGCAGTACTTC. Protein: CASSQDHRYRGLTYEQYF.